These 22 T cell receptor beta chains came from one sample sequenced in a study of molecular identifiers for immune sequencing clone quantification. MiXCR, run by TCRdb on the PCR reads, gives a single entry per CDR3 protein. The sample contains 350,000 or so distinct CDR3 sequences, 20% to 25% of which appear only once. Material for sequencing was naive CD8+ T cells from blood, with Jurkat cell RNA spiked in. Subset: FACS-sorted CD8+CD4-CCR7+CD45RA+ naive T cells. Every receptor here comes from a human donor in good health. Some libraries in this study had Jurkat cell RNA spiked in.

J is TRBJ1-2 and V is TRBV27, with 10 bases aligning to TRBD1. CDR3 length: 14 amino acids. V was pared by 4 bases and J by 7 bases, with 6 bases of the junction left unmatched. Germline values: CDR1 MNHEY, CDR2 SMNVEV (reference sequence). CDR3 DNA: TGTGCCAGCAGTTCGGGACAGGGGCGGTTTGGCTACACCTTC. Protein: CASSSGQGRFGYTF.

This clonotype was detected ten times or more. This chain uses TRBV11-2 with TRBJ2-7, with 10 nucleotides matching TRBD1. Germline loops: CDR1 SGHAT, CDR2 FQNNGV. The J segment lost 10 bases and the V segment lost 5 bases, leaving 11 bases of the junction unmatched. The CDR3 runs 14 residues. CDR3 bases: TGTGCCAGCAGCATTCCGGGACAGGGGATGGAACAGTACTTC. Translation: CASSIPGQGMEQYF.

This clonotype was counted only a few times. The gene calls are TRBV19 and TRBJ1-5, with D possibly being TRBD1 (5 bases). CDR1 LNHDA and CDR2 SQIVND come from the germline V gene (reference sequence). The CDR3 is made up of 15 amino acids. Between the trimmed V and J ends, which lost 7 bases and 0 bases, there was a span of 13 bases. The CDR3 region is CASTSTEYSNQPQHF. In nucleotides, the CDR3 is TGTGCCAGTACGTCGACAGAGTATAGCAATCAGCCCCAGCATTTT.

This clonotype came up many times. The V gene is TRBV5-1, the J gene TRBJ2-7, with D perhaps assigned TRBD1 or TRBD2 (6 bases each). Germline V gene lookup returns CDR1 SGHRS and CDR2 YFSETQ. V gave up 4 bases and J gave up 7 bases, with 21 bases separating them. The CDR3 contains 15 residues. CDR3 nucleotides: TGCGCCAGCAGCCCTAATGCCGGGGGCGGGAATGAGCAGTACTTC. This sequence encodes CASSPNAGGGNEQYF.

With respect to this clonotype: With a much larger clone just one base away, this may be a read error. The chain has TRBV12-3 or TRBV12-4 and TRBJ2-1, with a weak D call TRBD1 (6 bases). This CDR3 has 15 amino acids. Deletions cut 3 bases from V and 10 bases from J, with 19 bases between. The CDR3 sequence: CASSFRAHRVGEQFF. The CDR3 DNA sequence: TGTGCCAGCAGTTTCCGGGCCCACAGGGTCGGGGAGCAGTTCTTC.

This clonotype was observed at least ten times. CDR3 sequence (DNA): TGTGCCAGCAGCTCAAGGGACAGGGACTACGAGCAGTACTTC. This sequence encodes CASSSRDRDYEQYF. This rearrangement joins TRBV7-9 to TRBJ2-7; 9 nucleotides agree with TRBD1. The CDR3 length is 14 residues. J was trimmed by 3 bases and V by 4 bases; bases with no gene match: 4. Germline CDR1 SEHNR, CDR2 FQNEAQ (reference sequence). Combining the CDR3 with reference TRBV7-9 and TRBJ2-7 gives the whole variable domain DTGVSQNPRHKITKRGQNVTFRCDPISEHNRLYWYRQTLGQGPEFLTYFQNEAQLEKSRLLSDRFSAERPKGSFSTLEIQRTEQGDSAMYLCASSSRDRDYEQYFGPGTRLTVT.

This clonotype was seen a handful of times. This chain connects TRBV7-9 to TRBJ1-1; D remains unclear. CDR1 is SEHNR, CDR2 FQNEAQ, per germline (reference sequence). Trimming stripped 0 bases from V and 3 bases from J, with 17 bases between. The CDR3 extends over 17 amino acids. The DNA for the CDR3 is TGTGCCAGCAGCTTAGCATTTTCCGGGCCCTGCGACACTGAAGCTTTCTTT. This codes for CASSLAFSGPCDTEAFF. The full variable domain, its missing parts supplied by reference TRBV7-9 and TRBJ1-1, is DTGVSQNPRHKITKRGQNVTFRCDPISEHNRLYWYRQTLGQGPEFLTYFQNEAQLEKSRLLSDRFSAERPKGSFSTLEIQRTEQGDSAMYLCASSLAFSGPCDTEAFFGQGTRLTVV.

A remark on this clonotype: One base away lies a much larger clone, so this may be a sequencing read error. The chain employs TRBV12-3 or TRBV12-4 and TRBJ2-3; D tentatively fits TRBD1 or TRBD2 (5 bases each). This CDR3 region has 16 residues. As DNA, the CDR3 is TGTGCCAGCAGCTCCGGGACCCGAATTAGCACAGATACGCGGTATTTT. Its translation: CASSSGTRISTDTRYF.

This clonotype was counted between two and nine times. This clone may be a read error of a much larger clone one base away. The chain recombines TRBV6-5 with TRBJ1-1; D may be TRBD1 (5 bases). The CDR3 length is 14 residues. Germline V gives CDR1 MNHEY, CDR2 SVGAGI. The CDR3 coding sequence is TGTGCCAGCAGTTACTCGAGCGGGGGTGCTGAAGCTCTCTTT. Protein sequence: CASSYSSGGAEALF.

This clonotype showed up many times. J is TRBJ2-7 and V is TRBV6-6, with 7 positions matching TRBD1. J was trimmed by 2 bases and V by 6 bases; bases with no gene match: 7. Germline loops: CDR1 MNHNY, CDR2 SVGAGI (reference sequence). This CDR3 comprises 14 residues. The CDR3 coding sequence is TGTGCCAGCAGCTACGACAGGGTCACCTACGAGCAGTACTTC. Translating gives CASSYDRVTYEQYF.

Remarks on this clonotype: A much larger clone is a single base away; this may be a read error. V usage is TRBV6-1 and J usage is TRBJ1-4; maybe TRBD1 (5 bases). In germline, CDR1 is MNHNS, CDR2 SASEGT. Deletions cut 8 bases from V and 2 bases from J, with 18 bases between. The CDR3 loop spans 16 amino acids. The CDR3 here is CASRYRGTWTNEKLFF. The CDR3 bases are TGTGCCAGCCGCTATCGAGGGACCTGGACTAATGAAAAACTGTTTTTT.

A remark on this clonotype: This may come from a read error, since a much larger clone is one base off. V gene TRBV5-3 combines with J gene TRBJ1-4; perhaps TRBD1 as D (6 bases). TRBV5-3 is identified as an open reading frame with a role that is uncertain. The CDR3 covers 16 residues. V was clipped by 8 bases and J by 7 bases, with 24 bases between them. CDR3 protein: CASSTGQGRAIEKLFF. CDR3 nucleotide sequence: TGTGCCAGCAGCACGGGTCAGGGGCGGGCTATTGAAAAACTGTTTTTT.

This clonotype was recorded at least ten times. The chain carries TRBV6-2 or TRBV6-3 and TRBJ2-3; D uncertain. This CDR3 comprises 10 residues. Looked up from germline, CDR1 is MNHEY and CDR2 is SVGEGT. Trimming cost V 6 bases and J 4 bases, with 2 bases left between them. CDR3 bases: TGTGCCAGCAGGTCAGATACGCAGTATTTT. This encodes CASRSDTQYF.

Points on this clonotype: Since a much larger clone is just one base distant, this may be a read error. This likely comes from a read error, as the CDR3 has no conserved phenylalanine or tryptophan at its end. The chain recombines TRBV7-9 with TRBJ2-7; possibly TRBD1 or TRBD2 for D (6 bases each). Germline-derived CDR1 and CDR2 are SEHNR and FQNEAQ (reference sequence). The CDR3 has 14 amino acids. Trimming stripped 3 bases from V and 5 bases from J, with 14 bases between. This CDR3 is CASSLGRGVDEQYL. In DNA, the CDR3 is TGTGCCAGCAGCTTGGGAAGGGGGGTGGACGAGCAGTACCTC.

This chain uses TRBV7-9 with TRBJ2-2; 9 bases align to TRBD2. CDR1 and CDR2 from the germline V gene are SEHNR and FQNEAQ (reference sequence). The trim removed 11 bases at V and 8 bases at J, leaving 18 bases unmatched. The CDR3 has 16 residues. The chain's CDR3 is CACGTKTSGPTGELFF. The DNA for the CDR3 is TGTGCCTGCGGCACGAAGACTAGCGGACCGACAGGGGAGCTGTTTTTT.

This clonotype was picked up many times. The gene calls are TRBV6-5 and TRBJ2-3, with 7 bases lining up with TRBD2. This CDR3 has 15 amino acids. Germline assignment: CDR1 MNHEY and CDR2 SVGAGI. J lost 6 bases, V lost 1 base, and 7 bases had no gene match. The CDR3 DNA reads TGTGCCAGCAGTTACTTTGCGGGAGCAGGGGATACGCAGTATTTT. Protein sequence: CASSYFAGAGDTQYF.

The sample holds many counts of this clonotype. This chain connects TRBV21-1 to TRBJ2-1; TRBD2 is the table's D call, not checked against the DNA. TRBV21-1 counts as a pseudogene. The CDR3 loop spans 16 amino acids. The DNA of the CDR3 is TGTGCCAGCAGCAAAGCGCTCCGAGCTGGGAGGGGTGAGCAGTTCTTC. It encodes CASSKALRAGRGEQFF.

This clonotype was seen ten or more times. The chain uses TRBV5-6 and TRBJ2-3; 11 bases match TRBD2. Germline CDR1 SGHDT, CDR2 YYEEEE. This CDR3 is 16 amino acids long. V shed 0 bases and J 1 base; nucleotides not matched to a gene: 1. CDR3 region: CASSLVAGGGTDTQYF. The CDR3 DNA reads TGTGCCAGCAGCTTGGTAGCGGGAGGGGGCACAGATACGCAGTATTTT.

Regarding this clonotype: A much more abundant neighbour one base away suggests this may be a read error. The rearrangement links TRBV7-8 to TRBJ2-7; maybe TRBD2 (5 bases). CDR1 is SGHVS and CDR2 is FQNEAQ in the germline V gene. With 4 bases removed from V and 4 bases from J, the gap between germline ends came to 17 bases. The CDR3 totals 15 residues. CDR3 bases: TGTGCCAGCAGCTCAGGTTGGGAGTCTCGGTACGAGCAGTACTTC. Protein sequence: CASSSGWESRYEQYF.

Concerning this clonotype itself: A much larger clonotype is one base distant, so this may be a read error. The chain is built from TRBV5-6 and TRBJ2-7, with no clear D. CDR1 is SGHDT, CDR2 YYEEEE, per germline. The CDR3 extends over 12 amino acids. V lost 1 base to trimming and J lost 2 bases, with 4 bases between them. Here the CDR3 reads CASSLRTYEQYF. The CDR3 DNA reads TGTGCCAGCAGCTTGAGGACCTACGAGCAGTACTTC.

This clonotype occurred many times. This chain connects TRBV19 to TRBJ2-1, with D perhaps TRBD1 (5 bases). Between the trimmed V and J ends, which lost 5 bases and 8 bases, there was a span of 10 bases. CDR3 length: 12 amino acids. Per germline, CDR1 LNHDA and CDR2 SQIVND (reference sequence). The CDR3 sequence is CASSLWGDEQFF. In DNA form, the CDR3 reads TGTGCCAGTAGTCTTTGGGGCGATGAGCAGTTCTTC.

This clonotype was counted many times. CDR3 coding DNA: TGTGCCAGCAGCCAGGGCCAGGGGATGGACGAGCAGTACTTC. Amino acid sequence: CASSQGQGMDEQYF. V gene TRBV7-9 combines with J gene TRBJ2-7; maybe TRBD1 (6 bases). The V gene's germline CDR1 is SEHNR and CDR2 FQNEAQ (reference sequence). CDR3 length: 14 amino acids. V dropped 5 bases and J dropped 5 bases, with 16 bases sitting between them.